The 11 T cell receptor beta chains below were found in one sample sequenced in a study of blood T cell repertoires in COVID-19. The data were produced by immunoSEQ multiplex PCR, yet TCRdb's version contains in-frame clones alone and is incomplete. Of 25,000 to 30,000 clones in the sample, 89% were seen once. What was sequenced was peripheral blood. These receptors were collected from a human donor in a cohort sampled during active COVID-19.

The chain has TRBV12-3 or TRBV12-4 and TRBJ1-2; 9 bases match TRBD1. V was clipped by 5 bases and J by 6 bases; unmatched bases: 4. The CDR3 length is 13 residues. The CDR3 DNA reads TGTGCCAGCAGTCGGGGACAGGGAGATGGCTACACCTTC. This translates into CASSRGQGDGYTF.

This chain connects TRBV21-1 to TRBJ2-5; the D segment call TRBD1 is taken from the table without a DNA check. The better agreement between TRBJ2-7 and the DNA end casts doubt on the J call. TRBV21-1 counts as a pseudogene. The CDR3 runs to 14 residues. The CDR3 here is CASRTGTGGSEQYF. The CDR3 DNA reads TGTGCCAGCAGAACCGGGACAGGGGGCTCCGAGCAGTACTTC.

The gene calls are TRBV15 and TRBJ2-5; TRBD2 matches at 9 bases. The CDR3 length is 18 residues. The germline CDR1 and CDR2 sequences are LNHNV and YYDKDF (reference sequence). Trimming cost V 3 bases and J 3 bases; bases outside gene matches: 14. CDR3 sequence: CATSRRKTGLAKEETQYF. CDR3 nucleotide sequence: TGTGCCACCAGCAGGCGAAAAACGGGACTAGCCAAAGAAGAGACCCAGTACTTC. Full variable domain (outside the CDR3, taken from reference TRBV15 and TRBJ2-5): DAMVIQNPRYQVTQFGKPVTLSCSQTLNHNVMYWYQQKSSQAPKLLFHYYDKDFNNEADTPDNFQSRRPNTSFCFLDIRSPGLGDTAMYLCATSRRKTGLAKEETQYFGPGTRLLVL.

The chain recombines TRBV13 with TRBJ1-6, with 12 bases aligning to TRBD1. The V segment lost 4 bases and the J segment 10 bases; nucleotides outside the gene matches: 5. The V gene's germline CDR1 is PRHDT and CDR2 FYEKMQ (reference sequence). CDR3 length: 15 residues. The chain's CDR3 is CASSSRDRGQSPLHF. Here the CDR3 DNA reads TGTGCCAGCAGCTCCCGGGACAGGGGGCAATCACCCCTCCACTTT.

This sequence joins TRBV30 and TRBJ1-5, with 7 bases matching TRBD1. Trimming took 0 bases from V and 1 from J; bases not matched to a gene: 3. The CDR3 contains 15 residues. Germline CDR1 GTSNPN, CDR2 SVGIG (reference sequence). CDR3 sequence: CAWSVQGRSNQPQHF. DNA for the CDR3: TGTGCCTGGAGTGTACAGGGGAGAAGCAATCAGCCCCAGCATTTT.

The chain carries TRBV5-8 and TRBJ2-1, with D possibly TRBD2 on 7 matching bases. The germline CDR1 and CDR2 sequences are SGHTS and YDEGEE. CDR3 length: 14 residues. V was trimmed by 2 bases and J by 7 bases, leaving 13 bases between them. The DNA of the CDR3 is TGTGCCAGCAGCTTCGGGGGGCAGATGAATGAGCAGTTCTTC. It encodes CASSFGGQMNEQFF.

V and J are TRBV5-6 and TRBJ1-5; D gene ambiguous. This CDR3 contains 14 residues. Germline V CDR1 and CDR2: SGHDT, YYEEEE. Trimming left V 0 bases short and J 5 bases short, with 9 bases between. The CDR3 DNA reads TGTGCCAGCAGCTTGGGACTGGAGGATCAGCCCCAGCATTTT. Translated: CASSLGLEDQPQHF.

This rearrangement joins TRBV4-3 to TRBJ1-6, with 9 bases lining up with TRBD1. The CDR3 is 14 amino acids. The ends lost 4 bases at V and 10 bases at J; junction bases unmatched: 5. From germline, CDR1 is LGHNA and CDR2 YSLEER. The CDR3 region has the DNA TGCGCCAGCAGCCTACGACAGGGGGACTCACCCCTCCACTTT. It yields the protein CASSLRQGDSPLHF.

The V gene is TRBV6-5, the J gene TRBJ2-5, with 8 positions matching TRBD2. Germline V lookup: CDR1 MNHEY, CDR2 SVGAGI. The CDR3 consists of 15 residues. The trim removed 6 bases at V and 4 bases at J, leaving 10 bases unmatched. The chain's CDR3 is CASSIRGGPGETQYF. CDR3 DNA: TGTGCCAGCAGCATACGCGGGGGGCCGGGAGAGACCCAGTACTTC.

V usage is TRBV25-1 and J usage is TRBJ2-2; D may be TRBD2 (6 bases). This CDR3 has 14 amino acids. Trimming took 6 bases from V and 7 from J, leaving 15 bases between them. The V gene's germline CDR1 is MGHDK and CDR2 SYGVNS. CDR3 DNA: TGTGCCAGCAGCCAACTGGGGGGAGGCGGGGAGCTGTTTTTT. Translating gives CASSQLGGGGELFF. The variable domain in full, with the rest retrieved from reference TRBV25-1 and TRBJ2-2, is EADIYQTPRYLVIGTGKKITLECSQTMGHDKMYWYQQDPGMELHLIHYSYGVNSTEKGDLSSESTVSRIRTEHFPLTLESARPSHTSQYLCASSQLGGGGELFFGEGSRLTVL.

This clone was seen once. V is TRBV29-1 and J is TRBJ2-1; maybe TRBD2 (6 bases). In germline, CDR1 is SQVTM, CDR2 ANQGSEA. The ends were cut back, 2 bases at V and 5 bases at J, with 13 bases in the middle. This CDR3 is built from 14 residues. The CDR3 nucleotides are TGCAGCGTTGAACTGAGACGGGGGAACAATGAGCAGTTCTTC. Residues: CSVELRRGNNEQFF.